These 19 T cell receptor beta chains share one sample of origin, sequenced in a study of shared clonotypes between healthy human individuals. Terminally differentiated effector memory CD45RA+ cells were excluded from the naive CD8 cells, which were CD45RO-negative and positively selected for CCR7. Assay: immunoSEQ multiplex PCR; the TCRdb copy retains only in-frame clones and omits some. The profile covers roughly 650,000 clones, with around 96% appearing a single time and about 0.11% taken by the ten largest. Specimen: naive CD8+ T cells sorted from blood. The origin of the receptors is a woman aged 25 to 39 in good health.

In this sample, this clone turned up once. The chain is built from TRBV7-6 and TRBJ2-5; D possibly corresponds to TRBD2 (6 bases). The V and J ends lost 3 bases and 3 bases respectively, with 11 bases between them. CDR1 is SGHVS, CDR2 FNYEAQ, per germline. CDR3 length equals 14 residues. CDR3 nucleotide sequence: TGTGCCAGCAGCTTGAGGGGACTGAAAGAGACCCAGTACTTC. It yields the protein CASSLRGLKETQYF.

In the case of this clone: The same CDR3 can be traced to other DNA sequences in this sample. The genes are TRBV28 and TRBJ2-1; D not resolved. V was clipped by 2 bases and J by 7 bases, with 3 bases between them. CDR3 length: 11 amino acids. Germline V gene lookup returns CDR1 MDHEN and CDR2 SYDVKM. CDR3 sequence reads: CASSLGNEQFF. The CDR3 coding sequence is TGTGCCAGCAGTTTAGGGAATGAGCAGTTCTTC.

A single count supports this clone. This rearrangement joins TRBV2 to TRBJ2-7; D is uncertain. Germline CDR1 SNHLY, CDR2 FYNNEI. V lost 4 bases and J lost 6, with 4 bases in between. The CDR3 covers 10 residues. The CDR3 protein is CASSGIEQYF. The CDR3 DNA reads TGTGCCAGCAGTGGGATCGAGCAGTACTTC.

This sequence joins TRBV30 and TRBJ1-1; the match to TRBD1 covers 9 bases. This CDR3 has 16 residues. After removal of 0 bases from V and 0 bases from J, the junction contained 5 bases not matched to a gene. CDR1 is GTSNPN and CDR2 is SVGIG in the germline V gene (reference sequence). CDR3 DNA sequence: TGTGCCTGGAGTGTACCGGGACAGGGCATGAACACTGAAGCTTTCTTT. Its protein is CAWSVPGQGMNTEAFF.

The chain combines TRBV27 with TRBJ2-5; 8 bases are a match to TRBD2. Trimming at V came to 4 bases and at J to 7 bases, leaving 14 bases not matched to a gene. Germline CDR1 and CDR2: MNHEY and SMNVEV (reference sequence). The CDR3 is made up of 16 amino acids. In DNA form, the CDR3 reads TGTGCCAGCAGTTCCAGCGGGAGTGAGTATAGGGTGACCCAGTACTTC. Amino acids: CASSSSGSEYRVTQYF.

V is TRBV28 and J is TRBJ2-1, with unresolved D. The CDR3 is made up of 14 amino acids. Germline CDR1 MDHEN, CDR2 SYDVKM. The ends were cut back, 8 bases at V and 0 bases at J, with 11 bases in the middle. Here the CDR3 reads CASRDRSSYNEQFF. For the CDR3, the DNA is TGTGCCAGCCGTGACCGGAGCTCCTACAATGAGCAGTTCTTC.

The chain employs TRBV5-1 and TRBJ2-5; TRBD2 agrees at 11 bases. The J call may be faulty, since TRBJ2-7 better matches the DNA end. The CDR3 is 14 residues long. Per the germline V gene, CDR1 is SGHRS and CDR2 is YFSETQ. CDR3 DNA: TGCGCCAGCAGCCCGGGACTAGCGGCCTACGAGCAGTACTTC. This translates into CASSPGLAAYEQYF.

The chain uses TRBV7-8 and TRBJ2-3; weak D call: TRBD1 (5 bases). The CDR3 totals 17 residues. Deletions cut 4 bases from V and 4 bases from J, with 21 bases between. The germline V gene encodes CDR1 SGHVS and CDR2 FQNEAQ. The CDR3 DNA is TGTGCCAGCAGCTCCGCCCGGTTGGGGCAGAAGCCAGATACGCAGTATTTT. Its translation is CASSSARLGQKPDTQYF.

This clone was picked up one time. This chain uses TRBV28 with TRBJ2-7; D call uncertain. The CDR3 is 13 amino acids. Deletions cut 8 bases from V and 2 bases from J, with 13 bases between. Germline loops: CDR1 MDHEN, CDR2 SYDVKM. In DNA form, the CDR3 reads TGTGCCAGCTCTGAGGAGTTTCCCTACGAGCAGTACTTC. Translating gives CASSEEFPYEQYF.

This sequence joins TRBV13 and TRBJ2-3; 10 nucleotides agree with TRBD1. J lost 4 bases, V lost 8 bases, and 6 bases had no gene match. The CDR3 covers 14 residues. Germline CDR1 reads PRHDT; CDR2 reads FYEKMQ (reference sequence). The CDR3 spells CASRPGTGADTQYF. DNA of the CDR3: TGTGCCAGCCGACCGGGGACAGGGGCAGATACGCAGTATTTT.

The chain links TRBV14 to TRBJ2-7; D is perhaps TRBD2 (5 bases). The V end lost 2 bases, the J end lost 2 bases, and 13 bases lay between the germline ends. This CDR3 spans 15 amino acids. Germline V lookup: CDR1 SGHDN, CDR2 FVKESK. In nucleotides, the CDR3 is TGTGCCAGCAGCCAAATAAGCGGAGTCACCTACGAGCAGTACTTC. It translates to CASSQISGVTYEQYF.

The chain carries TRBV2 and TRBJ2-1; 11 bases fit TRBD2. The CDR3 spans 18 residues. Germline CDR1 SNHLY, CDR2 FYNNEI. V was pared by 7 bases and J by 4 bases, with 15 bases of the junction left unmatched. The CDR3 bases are TGTGCCAGCATTTGGACTAGCGGGCCCGTCAGTGGGTACAATGAGCAGTTCTTC. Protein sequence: CASIWTSGPVSGYNEQFF.

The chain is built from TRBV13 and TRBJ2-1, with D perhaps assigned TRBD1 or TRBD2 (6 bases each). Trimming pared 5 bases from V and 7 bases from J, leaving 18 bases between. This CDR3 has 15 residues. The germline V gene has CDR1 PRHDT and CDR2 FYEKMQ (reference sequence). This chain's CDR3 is CASSPEGGLGNEQFF. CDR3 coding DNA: TGTGCCAGCAGCCCTGAGGGGGGCCTGGGGAATGAGCAGTTCTTC.

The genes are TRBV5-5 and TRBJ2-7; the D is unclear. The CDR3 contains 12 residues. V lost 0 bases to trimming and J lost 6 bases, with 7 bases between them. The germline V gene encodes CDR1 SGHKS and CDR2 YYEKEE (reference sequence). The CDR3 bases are TGTGCCAGCAGCTTGGCTGGTCCCGAGCAGTACTTC. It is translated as CASSLAGPEQYF.

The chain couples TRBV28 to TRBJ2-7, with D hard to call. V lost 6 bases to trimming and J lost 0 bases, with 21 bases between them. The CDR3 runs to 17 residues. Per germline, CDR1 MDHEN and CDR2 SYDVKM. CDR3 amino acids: CASSYTIRPKSSYEQYF. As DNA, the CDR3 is TGTGCCAGCAGCTATACAATCCGACCGAAAAGCTCCTACGAGCAGTACTTC.

The CDR3 DNA follows: TGTGCCAGCAGGACAGGGTTGAGCAATCAGCCCCAGCATTTT. Translating it yields CASRTGLSNQPQHF. The chain has TRBV27 and TRBJ1-5, with 7 bases fitting TRBD1. The germline CDR1 and CDR2 sequences are MNHEY and SMNVEV (reference sequence). After removal of 6 bases from V and 1 base from J, the junction contained 3 bases not matched to a gene. The CDR3 loop spans 14 amino acids.

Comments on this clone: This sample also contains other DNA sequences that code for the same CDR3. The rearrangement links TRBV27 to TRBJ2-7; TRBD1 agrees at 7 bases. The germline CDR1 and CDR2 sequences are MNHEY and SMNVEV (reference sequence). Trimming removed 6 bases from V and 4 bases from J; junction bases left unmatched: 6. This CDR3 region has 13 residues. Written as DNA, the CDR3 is TGTGCCAGCAGGCCCGGGACAGCATACGAGCAGTACTTC. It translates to CASRPGTAYEQYF.

The CDR3 loop is CASSGGGLETQYF. The CDR3 bases are TGTGCCAGCAGCGGGGGTGGATTGGAGACCCAGTACTTC. The rearrangement uses TRBV9 and TRBJ2-5; D is unclear. Trimming removed 3 bases from V and 5 bases from J, with 11 bases in between. The CDR3 consists of 13 residues. CDR1 SGDLS and CDR2 YYNGEE come from the germline V gene.

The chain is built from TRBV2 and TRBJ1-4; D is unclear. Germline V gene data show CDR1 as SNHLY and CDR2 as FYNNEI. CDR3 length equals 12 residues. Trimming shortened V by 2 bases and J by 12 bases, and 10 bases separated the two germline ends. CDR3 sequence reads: CASSEIPWELFF. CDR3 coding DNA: TGTGCCAGCAGTGAAATTCCTTGGGAACTGTTTTTT.